Sequencing of this TCR beta chain was carried out in a study of early T cells in non-severe SARS-CoV-2 infection. In the study overall: The study sequenced bulk RNA from unsorted whole blood, with chains unpaired.

V lost 7 bases to trimming and J lost 5 bases; unmatched junction nucleotides: 13. Germline CDR1 is MNHEY and CDR2 is SVGAGI. CDR3 size: 17 residues. TCRdb reprocessed the 5' RACE reads via MiXCR and lists one record per CDR3 protein. The repertoire consists of some 35,000 distinct CDR3 sequences, with around 5% occurring once and the leading ten covering less than 35%. The sample was whole blood. This rearrangement joins TRBV6-5 to TRBJ2-5, with 13 bases fitting TRBD2. The TCR comes from an adult who was a healthcare worker with PCR-confirmed SARS-CoV-2 infection or an uninfected control (not recorded which). Written as DNA, the CDR3 is TGTGCCAGCACCGGAGGAATGTGGACTAGCGGGAGTGAGACCCAGTACTTC. It codes for CASTGGMWTSGSETQYF.